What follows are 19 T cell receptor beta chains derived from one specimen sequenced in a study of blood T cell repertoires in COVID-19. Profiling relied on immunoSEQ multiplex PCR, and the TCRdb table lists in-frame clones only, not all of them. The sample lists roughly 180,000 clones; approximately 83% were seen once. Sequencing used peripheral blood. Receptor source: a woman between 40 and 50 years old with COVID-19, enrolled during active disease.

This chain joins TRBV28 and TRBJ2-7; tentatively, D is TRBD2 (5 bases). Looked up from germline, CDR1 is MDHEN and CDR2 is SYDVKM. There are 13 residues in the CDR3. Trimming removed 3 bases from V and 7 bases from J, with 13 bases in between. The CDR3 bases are TGTGCCAGCAGTTTCGGGGATTTGAGAGAGCAGTACTTC. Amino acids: CASSFGDLREQYF. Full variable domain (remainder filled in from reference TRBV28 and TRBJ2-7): DVKVTQSSRYLVKRTGEKVFLECVQDMDHENMFWYRQDPGLGLRLIYFSYDVKMKEKGDIPEGYSVSREKKERFSLILESASTNQTSMYLCASSFGDLREQYFGPGTRLTVT.

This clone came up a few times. CDR3 nucleotide sequence: TGTGCCAGCGCGATCGGCAGAGGGAATGAAAAACTGTTTTTT. Translated: CASAIGRGNEKLFF. The chain has TRBV2 and TRBJ1-4; D is unclear. CDR3 size: 14 residues. V lost 8 bases and J lost 5, with 15 bases in between. The germline gives CDR1 SNHLY, CDR2 FYNNEI.

The CDR3 sequence is CASSLGEVFNSPLHF. In DNA, the CDR3 is TGTGCCAGCAGCTTAGGAGAGGTCTTTAATTCACCCCTCCACTTT. This chain uses TRBV7-3 with TRBJ1-6; no firm D call. V was shortened by 2 bases and J by 6 bases, with 11 bases between the two germline ends. The CDR3 length is 15 residues. In germline, CDR1 is SGHTA, CDR2 FQGTGA.

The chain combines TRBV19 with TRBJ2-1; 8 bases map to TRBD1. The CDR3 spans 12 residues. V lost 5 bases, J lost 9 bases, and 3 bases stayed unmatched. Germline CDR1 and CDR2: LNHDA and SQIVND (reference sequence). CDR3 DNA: TGTGCCAGTAGTCAGGGGGCGCTTGAGCAGTTCTTC. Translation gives CASSQGALEQFF.

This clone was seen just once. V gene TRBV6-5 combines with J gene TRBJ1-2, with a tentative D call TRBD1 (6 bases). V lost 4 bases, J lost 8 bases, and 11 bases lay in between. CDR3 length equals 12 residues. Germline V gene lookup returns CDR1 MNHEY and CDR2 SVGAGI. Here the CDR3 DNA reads TGTGCCAGCAGTTCTTACAGGGAAGGCTACACCTTC. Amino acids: CASSSYREGYTF.

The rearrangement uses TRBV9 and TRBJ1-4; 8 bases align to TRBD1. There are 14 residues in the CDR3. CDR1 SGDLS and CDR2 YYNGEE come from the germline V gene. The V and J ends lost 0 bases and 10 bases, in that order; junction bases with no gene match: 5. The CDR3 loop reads CASSVAGGEGKLFF. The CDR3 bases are TGTGCCAGCAGCGTAGCAGGGGGCGAGGGAAAACTGTTTTTT.

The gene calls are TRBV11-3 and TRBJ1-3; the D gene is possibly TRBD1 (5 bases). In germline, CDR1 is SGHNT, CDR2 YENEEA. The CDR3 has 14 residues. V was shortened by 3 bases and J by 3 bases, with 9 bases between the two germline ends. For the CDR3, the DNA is TGTGCCAGCAGCTTTGGACAATATGGAAACACCATATATTTT. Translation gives CASSFGQYGNTIYF. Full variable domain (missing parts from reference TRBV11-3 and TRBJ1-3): EAGVVQSPRYKIIEKKQPVAFWCNPISGHNTLYWYLQNLGQGPELLIRYENEEAVDDSQLPKDRFSAERLKGVDSTLKIQPAELGDSAVYLCASSFGQYGNTIYFGEGSWLTVV.

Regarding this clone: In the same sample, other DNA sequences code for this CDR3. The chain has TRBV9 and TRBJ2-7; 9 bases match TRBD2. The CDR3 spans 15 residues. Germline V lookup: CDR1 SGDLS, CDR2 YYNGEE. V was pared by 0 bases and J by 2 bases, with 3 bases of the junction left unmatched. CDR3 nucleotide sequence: TGTGCCAGCAGCGTAGAGACTAGCGGTCCCTACGAGCAGTACTTC. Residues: CASSVETSGPYEQYF.

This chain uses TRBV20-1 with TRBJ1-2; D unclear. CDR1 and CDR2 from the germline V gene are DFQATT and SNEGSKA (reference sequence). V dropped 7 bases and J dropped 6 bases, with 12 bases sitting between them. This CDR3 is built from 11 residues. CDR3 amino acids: CSEFTEDGYTF. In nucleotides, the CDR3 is TGCAGTGAATTCACCGAGGATGGCTACACCTTC.

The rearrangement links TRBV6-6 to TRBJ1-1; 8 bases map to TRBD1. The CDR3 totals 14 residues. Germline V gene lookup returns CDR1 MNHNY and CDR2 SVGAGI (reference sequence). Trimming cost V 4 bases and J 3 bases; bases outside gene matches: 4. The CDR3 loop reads CASSFTGGHTEAFF. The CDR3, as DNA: TGTGCCAGCAGTTTCACAGGGGGTCACACTGAAGCTTTCTTT.

CDR3 loop: CASSVEGRVATEAFF. DNA of the CDR3: TGTGCCAGCAGCGTAGAAGGCAGGGTGGCCACTGAAGCTTTCTTT. The chain couples TRBV9 to TRBJ1-1, with a possible D match to TRBD1 (5 bases). Trimming pared 0 bases from V and 4 bases from J, leaving 13 bases between. The germline CDR1 and CDR2 sequences are SGDLS and YYNGEE. The CDR3 has 15 amino acids.

Here the CDR3 reads CASSQLNSNEKLFF. CDR3 nucleotide sequence: TGTGCCAGCAGCCAATTAAACAGCAATGAAAAACTGTTTTTT. This chain links TRBV14 with TRBJ1-4; no firm D call. Germline values: CDR1 SGHDN, CDR2 FVKESK. This CDR3 is built from 14 residues. Trimming cost V 2 bases and J 5 bases, with 9 bases left between them.

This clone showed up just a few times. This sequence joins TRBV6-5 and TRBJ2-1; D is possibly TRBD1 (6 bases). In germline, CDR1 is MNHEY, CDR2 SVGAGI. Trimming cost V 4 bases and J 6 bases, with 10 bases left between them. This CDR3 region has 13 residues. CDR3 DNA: TGTGCCAGCAGTTCGGACAGAGTCAATGAGCAGTTCTTC. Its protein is CASSSDRVNEQFF.

CDR3 sequence reads: CASSAASGSGNTIYF. The DNA for the CDR3 is TGTGCCAGCAGCGCTGCCTCAGGCTCTGGAAACACCATATATTTT. This chain links TRBV9 with TRBJ1-3; D unresolved. This CDR3 spans 15 amino acids. V was trimmed by 3 bases and J by 0 bases, leaving 10 bases between them. Germline CDR1 and CDR2: SGDLS and YYNGEE.

Here the CDR3 DNA reads TGTGCCAGCAGCCCCCCGGGTAGGATTGTAAAACTGTTTTTT. This sequence encodes CASSPPGRIVKLFF. The rearrangement links TRBV3-1 (or the pseudogene TRBV3-2) to TRBJ1-4; D is unclear. Germline lookup yields CDR1 LGHDT and CDR2 YNNKEL (reference sequence). The CDR3 extends over 14 amino acids. Trimming took 4 bases from V and 10 from J, leaving 16 bases between them.

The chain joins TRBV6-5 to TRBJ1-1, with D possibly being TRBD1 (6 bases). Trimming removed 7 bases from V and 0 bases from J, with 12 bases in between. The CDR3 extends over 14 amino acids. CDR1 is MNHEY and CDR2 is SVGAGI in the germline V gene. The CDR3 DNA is TGTGCCAGCACCTTGACAGGACTGAACACTGAAGCTTTCTTT. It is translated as CASTLTGLNTEAFF.

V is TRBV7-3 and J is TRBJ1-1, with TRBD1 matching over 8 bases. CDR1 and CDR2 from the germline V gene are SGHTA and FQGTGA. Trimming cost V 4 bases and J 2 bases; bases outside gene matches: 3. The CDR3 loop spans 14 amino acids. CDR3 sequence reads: CASSSQGVNTEAFF. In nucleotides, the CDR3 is TGTGCCAGCAGCTCACAGGGGGTAAACACTGAAGCTTTCTTT.

In nucleotides, the CDR3 is TGTGCCAGCAGCTTGTGGGGGGGACAGGGGTACTATGGCTACACCTTC. It specifies CASSLWGGQGYYGYTF. The chain uses TRBV5-4 and TRBJ1-2; 10 nucleotides agree with TRBD1. The CDR3 runs to 16 residues. V trimming: 1 base; J trimming: 3 bases; junction bases outside the gene matches: 6. From germline, CDR1 is SGHNT and CDR2 YYREEE (reference sequence). The variable domain in full, with the rest retrieved from reference TRBV5-4 and TRBJ1-2, is ETGVTQSPTHLIKTRGQQVTLRCSSQSGHNTVSWYQQALGQGPQFIFQYYREEENGRGNFPPRFSGLQFPNYSSELNVNALELDDSALYLCASSLWGGQGYYGYTFGSGTRLTVV.

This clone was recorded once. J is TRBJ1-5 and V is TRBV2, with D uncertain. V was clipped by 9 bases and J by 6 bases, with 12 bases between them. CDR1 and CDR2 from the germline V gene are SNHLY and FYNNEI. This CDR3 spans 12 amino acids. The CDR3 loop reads CASSRVTQPQHF. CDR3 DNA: TGTGCCAGTTCGAGAGTCACTCAGCCCCAGCATTTT.